These 26 T cell receptor beta chains were sequenced from one sample in a study of neoadjuvant anti-PD-1 for oral cavity cancer. Method: immunoSEQ multiplex PCR; TCRdb's copy keeps in-frame clones and lacks some. The sample records over 9,500 clones, about 69% being singletons. Time point indicated: after neoadjuvant nivolumab, at surgical resection. The specimen was PBMCs, collected after nivolumab (anti-PD-1) treatment. The origin of the receptors is a person aged 40 to 85 with oral cavity squamous cell carcinoma.

CDR3 DNA: TGTGCCAGCAGCGGCACGGGTTACACTGAAGCTTTCTTT. It codes for CASSGTGYTEAFF. The chain recombines TRBV9 with TRBJ1-1; D is unclear. This CDR3 contains 13 residues. Trimming stripped 3 bases from V and 3 bases from J, with 9 bases between. CDR1 is SGDLS, CDR2 YYNGEE, per germline.

The chain uses TRBV25-1 and TRBJ2-7; perhaps TRBD1 as D (6 bases). The CDR3 extends over 14 amino acids. V dropped 1 base and J dropped 6 bases, with 13 bases sitting between them. CDR1 MGHDK and CDR2 SYGVNS come from the germline V gene. CDR3 sequence (DNA): TGTGCCAGCAGTGAATGGGACAAGGAAGCCGAGCAGTACTTC. Translation: CASSEWDKEAEQYF.

This clone was counted a single time. CDR3: CASSPGHDLTEAFF. The CDR3 DNA sequence: TGTGCCAGCAGCCCCGGACACGACCTCACTGAAGCTTTCTTT. This chain joins TRBV9 and TRBJ1-1; D is possibly TRBD1 (5 bases). Germline loops: CDR1 SGDLS, CDR2 YYNGEE. This CDR3 region has 14 residues. Trimming took 4 bases from V and 4 from J, leaving 14 bases between them.

The rearrangement uses TRBV30 and TRBJ1-5, with TRBD1 matching 9 bases. V dropped 0 bases and J dropped 6; count of bases not matched to a gene: 6. Germline V gives CDR1 GTSNPN, CDR2 SVGIG (reference sequence). The CDR3 length is 15 residues. CDR3: CAWSVRTGAGQPQHF. CDR3 nucleotides: TGTGCCTGGAGTGTACGGACAGGGGCGGGTCAGCCCCAGCATTTT.

J is TRBJ2-7 and V is TRBV10-3; 11 bases agree with TRBD2. This CDR3 has 20 residues. In germline, CDR1 is ENHRY, CDR2 SYGVKD. The V segment lost 3 bases and the J segment 1 base; nucleotides outside the gene matches: 17. The CDR3 DNA follows: TGTGCCATCAGTGACCCTCGGGGTAGCGGGAGGGCCAGGGGGTCCTACGAGCAGTACTTC. Protein sequence: CAISDPRGSGRARGSYEQYF.

The J gene is TRBJ2-7, the V gene TRBV6-5; the match to TRBD1 covers 8 bases. The CDR3 loop spans 15 amino acids. The trim removed 4 bases at V and 6 bases at J, leaving 11 bases unmatched. CDR1 MNHEY and CDR2 SVGAGI come from the germline V gene. The CDR3 here is CASSWGGNTGGEQYF. Written as DNA, the CDR3 is TGTGCCAGCAGTTGGGGTGGGAACACAGGGGGCGAGCAGTACTTC.

The V call is TRBV5-1, the J call TRBJ1-4; D uncertain. This CDR3 comprises 15 residues. Germline CDR1 is SGHRS and CDR2 is YFSETQ. Trimming took off 3 bases at V and 11 bases at J, with 20 bases between the two ends. The CDR3 region is CASSSSPADGGKLFF. In nucleotides, the CDR3 is TGCGCCAGCAGCTCATCTCCTGCGGACGGAGGGAAACTGTTTTTT.

V gene TRBV18 combines with J gene TRBJ2-7; 12 positions agree with TRBD2. This CDR3 region has 14 residues. The V gene's germline CDR1 is KGHSH and CDR2 LQKENI. Trimming removed 6 bases from V and 3 bases from J; junction bases left unmatched: 3. The DNA for the CDR3 is TGTGCCAGCTCCTCGACTAGCGGGGGCTACGAGCAGTACTTC. This codes for CASSSTSGGYEQYF.

This rearrangement joins TRBV20-1 to TRBJ1-2; D gene ambiguous. The V and J ends lost 1 base and 6 bases respectively, with 6 bases between them. The CDR3 is 11 residues long. CDR1 DFQATT and CDR2 SNEGSKA come from the germline V gene (reference sequence). The CDR3 DNA sequence: TGCAGTGCTAGAGTGGGCGATGGCTACACCTTC. It codes for CSARVGDGYTF.

The chain joins TRBV30 to TRBJ2-3; 7 nucleotides line up with TRBD2. Germline CDR1 GTSNPN, CDR2 SVGIG (reference sequence). J was trimmed by 5 bases and V by 4 bases; bases with no gene match: 9. This CDR3 region has 14 residues. The CDR3 region is CAWKGGRAQDTQYF. In DNA, the CDR3 is TGTGCCTGGAAGGGTGGGAGGGCCCAAGATACGCAGTATTTT.

The chain links TRBV7-2 to TRBJ2-7, with a weak D call TRBD2 (7 bases). Trimming left V 2 bases short and J 6 bases short, with 14 bases between. The CDR3 runs to 14 residues. The germline V gene has CDR1 SGHTA and CDR2 FQGNSA. CDR3 sequence (DNA): TGTGCCAGCAGCTTAAACGGGGGGCAGGGCGAGCAGTACTTC. Translating it yields CASSLNGGQGEQYF.

The chain joins TRBV2 to TRBJ2-1, with 13 positions matching TRBD2. This CDR3 has 14 amino acids. V gave up 6 bases and J gave up 10 bases; unmatched junction bases: 6. Germline V gene lookup returns CDR1 SNHLY and CDR2 FYNNEI. CDR3 nucleotides: TGTGCCAGCAGCGCCGGGACTAGCGGGACAGAGCAGTTCTTC. Protein: CASSAGTSGTEQFF.

This clone showed up just a few times. V gene TRBV7-3 combines with J gene TRBJ2-2, with 9 bases aligning to TRBD2. Germline V gene lookup returns CDR1 SGHTA and CDR2 FQGTGA. The CDR3 covers 14 residues. Trimming took 6 bases from V and 1 from J; bases not matched to a gene: 0. The CDR3 sequence is CASRLAGNTGELFF. The CDR3 DNA sequence: TGTGCCAGCAGACTAGCGGGGAACACCGGGGAGCTGTTTTTT.

This clone was counted a single time. The V call is TRBV7-3, the J call TRBJ2-3; unclear D gene. The CDR3 has 15 residues. Germline loops: CDR1 SGHTA, CDR2 FQGTGA. V was clipped by 1 base and J by 4 bases, with 12 bases between them. The CDR3 DNA sequence: TGTGCCAGCAGCTTAATCGGCTCACCGGCAGATACGCAGTATTTT. Translating it yields CASSLIGSPADTQYF.

The chain has TRBV7-6 and TRBJ2-7; TRBD2 aligns across 9 bases. The V gene end was trimmed by 1 base and the J gene end by 6 bases; junction bases not matched to a gene: 7. Germline V lookup: CDR1 SGHVS, CDR2 FNYEAQ. The CDR3 totals 15 residues. CDR3 DNA sequence: TGTGCCAGCAGCTTAGAACCTAGCGGGACTGGCGAGCAGTACTTC. It yields the protein CASSLEPSGTGEQYF.

The V and J genes are TRBV11-3 and TRBJ1-4; D not certain. V gave up 5 bases and J gave up 3 bases, with 13 bases separating them. The germline CDR1 and CDR2 sequences are SGHNT and YENEEA. CDR3 size: 15 residues. CDR3 protein: CASSPGRTPNEKLFF. The DNA for the CDR3 is TGTGCCAGCAGCCCGGGCCGAACTCCTAATGAAAAACTGTTTTTT.

The sample holds one count of this clone. This sequence joins TRBV5-8 and TRBJ2-5; no firm D call. With 1 base removed from V and 9 bases from J, the gap between germline ends came to 7 bases. Germline lookup yields CDR1 SGHTS and CDR2 YDEGEE. The CDR3 spans 11 residues. This CDR3 reads CASSLPMAQYF. DNA of the CDR3: TGTGCCAGCAGCTTGCCGATGGCCCAGTACTTC.

This clone was detected only a few times. V is TRBV19 and J is TRBJ1-1, with 9 bases fitting TRBD1. The CDR3 sequence is 14 residues long. J was trimmed by 2 bases and V by 8 bases; bases with no gene match: 6. Germline CDR1 and CDR2: LNHDA and SQIVND (reference sequence). The CDR3 protein is CASGPGQGNTEAFF. CDR3 sequence (DNA): TGTGCCAGTGGGCCGGGACAGGGTAACACTGAAGCTTTCTTT.

The CDR3 loop is CAWGTYEQYF. The CDR3 DNA follows: TGTGCATGGGGTACCTACGAGCAGTACTTC. V is TRBV6-1 and J is TRBJ2-7; D remains ambiguous. The germline V gene has CDR1 MNHNS and CDR2 SASEGT. The CDR3 consists of 10 residues.

This chain uses TRBV7-2 with TRBJ2-2, with unresolved D. With 11 bases removed from V and 7 bases from J, the gap between germline ends came to 20 bases. The CDR3 is made up of 14 amino acids. CDR1 is SGHTA, CDR2 FQGNSA, per germline. The DNA of the CDR3 is TGTGCCTCAACCCCAGCCTTCTGGGGCGGGGAGCTGTTTTTT. This gives the protein CASTPAFWGGELFF.

This clone has a handful of counts. The chain recombines TRBV6-5 with TRBJ1-1; the D gene is possibly TRBD1 (6 bases). The germline V and J ends were trimmed by 6 bases and 3 bases, with 17 bases remaining between them. Germline V gives CDR1 MNHEY, CDR2 SVGAGI. This CDR3 comprises 15 residues. The CDR3 nucleotides read TGTGCCAGCAGGAGGACAGCAACGGGGGACACTGAAGCTTTCTTT. It codes for CASRRTATGDTEAFF.

CDR3 DNA: TGCGCCAGCAGCCAAGGTCTCCGAACTCCATCCTACAATGAGCAGTTCTTC. Protein product: CASSQGLRTPSYNEQFF. The chain carries TRBV4-1 and TRBJ2-1, with unresolved D. The V end lost 1 base, the J end lost 1 base, and 14 bases lay between the germline ends. The germline CDR1 and CDR2 sequences are MGHRA and YSYEKL. The CDR3 length is 17 residues.

The count of this clone is one. This sequence joins TRBV4-1 and TRBJ2-3; TRBD1 agrees at 9 bases. With 5 bases clipped from V and 1 base from J, the junction kept 10 bases outside the gene matches. The germline V gene encodes CDR1 MGHRA and CDR2 YSYEKL. CDR3 length equals 17 residues. The CDR3 protein is CASSEVWGQGGTDTQYF. The CDR3 nucleotides are TGCGCCAGCAGCGAAGTTTGGGGACAGGGCGGCACAGATACGCAGTATTTT.

The rearrangement links TRBV19 to TRBJ1-5; D is perhaps TRBD1 (5 bases). V lost 4 bases and J 0 bases, leaving 10 bases between the germline ends. This CDR3 comprises 15 residues. CDR1 is LNHDA and CDR2 is SQIVND in the germline V gene (reference sequence). CDR3 sequence (DNA): TGTGCCAGTAGTAGGGGGGTATATAGCAATCAGCCCCAGCATTTT. It codes for CASSRGVYSNQPQHF.

This clone was seen only a few times. This CDR3 reads CASSLGGGSYNEQFF. The CDR3 nucleotides are TGTGCCAGCAGCTTGGGAGGCGGCTCCTACAATGAGCAGTTCTTC. V and J are TRBV5-4 and TRBJ2-1; D gene uncertain. The CDR3 runs to 15 residues. Per germline, CDR1 SGHNT and CDR2 YYREEE (reference sequence). Trimming pared 0 bases from V and 0 bases from J, leaving 7 bases between.

The gene calls are TRBV7-5 and TRBJ1-1. TRBV7-5 is described as a pseudogene. The CDR3 contains 18 residues. The CDR3 sequence: CVRRTGESGKFMNTEAFF. The CDR3 nucleotides are TGTGTCAGAAGGACGGGGGAAAGTGGGAAATTTATGAACACTGAAGCTTTCTTT.